This T cell receptor beta chain was identified in a study of blood T cell repertoires in COVID-19. On the study more broadly: Sample material is recorded as cDNA or gDNA derived from T cells, B-cell-depleted T cells, or PBMCs.

Method: immunoSEQ multiplex PCR; TCRdb's copy keeps in-frame clones and lacks some. The table lists 15,000 to 16,000 clones, approximately 85% of them singletons. The sequenced sample consisted of peripheral blood. This TCR was recovered from a man between 65 and 80 years old in a cohort sampled during active COVID-19.

The CDR3 nucleotides are TGTGCCAGTAGTATAGCGGGAGAGAAAAAGAAGAAGTTCTTC. Protein: CASSIAGEKKKKFF. The rearrangement joins TRBV19 to TRBJ2-1; tentatively, D is TRBD2 (6 bases). Germline V gene lookup returns CDR1 LNHDA and CDR2 SQIVND (reference sequence). The CDR3 consists of 14 residues. V lost 1 base, J lost 14 bases, and 18 bases lay in between.